This T cell receptor beta chain originates from a study of T cells in Graves' hyperthyroidism and ophthalmopathy. Study-wide findings and caveats: The model made its ophthalmopathy prediction, and onset followed a median about 6.8 months later. Most thyroid clonotypes with frequency above 0.001 were detected in blood.

The V gene lost 3 bases and the J gene lost 8 bases, with 23 bases spanning the gap. From germline, CDR1 is MNHEY and CDR2 SMNVEV (reference sequence). This CDR3 has 17 residues. Authors of the study amplified TCR beta CDR3 regions from RNA transcripts. Using the HTBI primer set, a first-round RT-PCR was run on the TCR CDR3. TCRdb reprocessed the multiplex PCR reads via MiXCR and lists one record per CDR3 protein. The data hold roughly 400,000 distinct CDR3 sequences, with roughly 25% observed a single time. This clonotype occurred many times. What it recognizes is unknown. V usage is TRBV27 and J usage is TRBJ2-1, with D tentatively TRBD2 (5 bases). This TCR was recovered from a man in his fifties or sixties with Graves' hyperthyroidism. Sequenced input: blood. CDR3 residues: CASSFSSASRRSDEQFF. Written as DNA, the CDR3 is TGTGCCAGCAGTTTCTCGTCGGCTAGCAGGAGGAGCGATGAGCAGTTCTTC.